This TCR beta chain emerged from a study of neurological immune-mediated disorders. Study-wide points: There was no association between the multiple sclerosis repertoire cluster and any clinical or MRI feature. The highest TCR clonal expansion occurred in HTLV-1-associated myelopathy; multiple sclerosis fell below healthy controls. The study phylogenetically grouped the repertoires of 18 of 34 multiple sclerosis patients into one related-CDR3 cluster, a possible signature.

The cDNA was synthesized by 5'RACE incorporating 10-nucleotide random UMIs. TCRdb re-called the 5' RACE reads through MiXCR, storing one row per CDR3 protein. The sample includes roughly 100,000 distinct CDR3 sequences, 3.5% seen only once; the top ten take 6%. A remark on this clonotype: Its antigen is not known. It may be a read error: a sequence one base away is much more abundant.

The CDR3 spans 14 residues. CDR1 is SGHRS, CDR2 YFSETQ, per germline. The source of this sequence is a woman aged 18-29 years with multiple sclerosis. V and J are TRBV5-1 and TRBJ1-1; 7 bases are shared with TRBD1. Sequenced material: PBMCs. The CDR3 region has the DNA TGCGCCAGCAGCTTGACAGGGGAGAACACTGCAGCTTTCTTT. Its protein is CASSLTGENTAAFF.